Below, 5 T cell receptor beta chains from the same sample are listed, as sequenced in a study of blood T cells in healthy people across ages. Using a J-beta primer mix together with a sample-barcoded 5' primer, a second PCR was run for roughly 6 to 12 cycles. TCRdb itself ran the 5' RACE reads through MiXCR, one entry per CDR3 protein. The repertoire includes approximately 580,000 distinct CDR3 sequences, 24% of them detected once, and around 10% sits in the top ten. The same sample was also studied in work on T cells of mothers and their children.

The sequenced sample consisted of blood. These receptors originate from a boy under 18 in good health.

This clonotype has at least ten counts. The rearrangement uses TRBV27 and TRBJ2-7; D is uncertain. The germline V and J ends were trimmed by 6 bases and 5 bases, with 8 bases remaining between them. The CDR3 runs to 11 residues. Germline lookup yields CDR1 MNHEY and CDR2 SMNVEV (reference sequence). CDR3 in DNA: TGTGCCAGCAGCCACGGCGACGAGCAGTACTTC. Its protein is CASSHGDEQYF.

This rearrangement joins TRBV20-1 to TRBJ2-1; weak D call: TRBD1 (6 bases). Germline values: CDR1 DFQATT, CDR2 SNEGSKA (reference sequence). The CDR3 sequence is 16 residues long. V shed 0 bases and J shed 3 bases, with 15 bases lying between them. The CDR3 DNA reads as TGCAGTGCTAGAGATTTTAAGGGGACAAACTACAATGAGCAGTTCTTC. Translating it yields CSARDFKGTNYNEQFF.

This chain joins TRBV6-5 and TRBJ2-4; D remains unclear. The germline V and J ends were trimmed by 10 bases and 0 bases, with 16 bases remaining between them. Germline V lookup: CDR1 MNHEY, CDR2 SVGAGI. The CDR3 extends over 15 amino acids. CDR3 amino acids: CATSPGVLAKNIQYF. CDR3 nucleotides: TGTGCCACCTCCCCCGGCGTCCTAGCCAAAAACATTCAGTACTTC.

The CDR3 reads CASSELTGTGGGYTF. For the CDR3, the DNA is TGTGCCAGCAGCGAGCTAACCGGGACAGGGGGCGGCTACACCTTC. The chain uses TRBV3-1 and TRBJ1-2, with 12 bases aligning to TRBD1. With V trimmed by 5 bases and J by 8 bases, 9 bases remained unmatched. The germline gives CDR1 LGHDT, CDR2 YNNKEL (reference sequence). CDR3 length equals 15 residues.

This clonotype came up a few times. This sequence joins TRBV12-3 or TRBV12-4 and TRBJ2-5; D gene uncertain. The J call may be incorrect, as the DNA end agrees better with TRBJ2-7. The CDR3 has 12 amino acids. CDR3 amino acids: CASTRGSYEQYF. In nucleotides, the CDR3 is TGTGCCAGCACCCGCGGCAGCTACGAGCAGTACTTC.